This T cell receptor beta chain was profiled in a study of blood T cell repertoires in COVID-19. Method: immunoSEQ multiplex PCR; TCRdb's copy keeps in-frame clones and lacks some. Of about 97,000 clones detected, approximately 81% appear once; the ten largest clones hold about 4.2%. The TCR sequence derives from a man aged 60-69 years with acute or convalescent COVID-19. Sequencing was carried out using peripheral blood.

For the CDR3, the DNA is TGCGCCAGCAGCCAAGTTGATCAGGGGGCGAACTATGGCTACACCTTC. Its protein product is CASSQVDQGANYGYTF. This sequence joins TRBV4-3 and TRBJ1-2; TRBD1 aligns across 8 bases. The germline V gene has CDR1 LGHNA and CDR2 YSLEER. After removal of 1 base from V and 2 bases from J, the junction contained 6 bases not matched to a gene. The CDR3 is made up of 16 amino acids.